These 28 T cell receptor beta chains were all obtained from the same sample, sequenced in a study of neurological immune-mediated disorders. TCRdb processed the 5' RACE reads anew with MiXCR; each CDR3 protein has one entry. The sample has some 27,000 distinct CDR3 sequences, approximately 6.6% seen once; the top ten hold about 9%. Sequencing input: PBMCs. The source of these receptors is a woman aged 50 to 65 in good health.

The sample holds many counts of this clonotype. The genes are TRBV10-3 and TRBJ1-3, with D unresolved. Germline V CDR1 and CDR2: ENHRY, SYGVKD. The CDR3 loop spans 12 amino acids. V was clipped by 5 bases and J by 6 bases, with 8 bases between them. The CDR3 reads CAISNGVNTIYF. CDR3 bases: TGTGCCATCAGTAACGGGGTAAACACCATATATTTT.

This clonotype was seen many times. The V and J genes are TRBV7-2 and TRBJ2-3; D remains ambiguous. Per germline, CDR1 SGHTA and CDR2 FQGNSA. V dropped 5 bases and J dropped 0 bases, with 3 bases sitting between them. The CDR3 consists of 12 residues. The CDR3 bases are TGTGCCAGCAGCGGAAGCACAGATACGCAGTATTTT. Amino acids: CASSGSTDTQYF. The full variable domain, in which reference TRBV7-2 and TRBJ2-3 provide the parts outside the CDR3, is GAGVSQSPSNKVTEKGKDVELRCDPISGHTALYWYRQSLGQGLEFLIYFQGNSAPDKSGLPSDRFSAERTGGSVSTLTIQRTQQEDSAVYLCASSGSTDTQYFGPGTRLTVL.

This clonotype was observed at least ten times. The chain carries TRBV27 and TRBJ2-6, with 9 positions matching TRBD1. CDR3 size: 16 residues. Germline V gene lookup returns CDR1 MNHEY and CDR2 SMNVEV (reference sequence). The trim removed 3 bases at V and 0 bases at J, leaving 0 bases unmatched. CDR3 protein: CASSLTGGSGANVLTF. CDR3 nucleotide sequence: TGTGCCAGCAGTTTGACAGGGGGCTCTGGGGCCAACGTCCTGACTTTC.

The table lists this clonotype with many counts. In DNA, the CDR3 is TGTGCCAGCAGCCCAAGAGACAGTCGCACCAACAATGAGCAGTTCTTC. The encoded protein is CASSPRDSRTNNEQFF. V is TRBV7-9 and J is TRBJ2-1; TRBD1 is a possible D gene (5 bases). Trimming took off 5 bases at V and 5 bases at J, with 19 bases between the two ends. The CDR3 runs to 16 residues. Germline values: CDR1 SEHNR, CDR2 FQNEAQ (reference sequence).

This clonotype was picked up many times. J is TRBJ2-1 and V is TRBV24-1, with D perhaps matching TRBD1 or TRBD2 (6 bases each). The ends were cut back, 5 bases at V and 7 bases at J, with 23 bases in the middle. CDR3 length: 17 amino acids. Germline CDR1 is KGHDR and CDR2 is SFDVKD. The CDR3 DNA follows: TGTGCCACCAGTGGTTCCCCGGGACACTCCCGGGAGAATGAGCAGTTCTTC. Translated: CATSGSPGHSRENEQFF.

This clonotype was seen repeatedly, ten times or more. The genes are TRBV27 and TRBJ2-5; the D gene is possibly TRBD1 (6 bases). CDR3 length equals 16 residues. Germline assignment: CDR1 MNHEY and CDR2 SMNVEV (reference sequence). V was pared by 1 base and J by 2 bases, with 14 bases between. The CDR3 reads CASSLFQGQYQETQYF. DNA of the CDR3: TGTGCCAGCAGTTTATTTCAGGGACAATATCAAGAGACCCAGTACTTC.

This clonotype was detected ten times or more. The rearrangement links TRBV7-9 to TRBJ1-5; D might be TRBD1 (5 bases). Between the trimmed V and J ends, which lost 1 base and 2 bases, there was a span of 9 bases. The CDR3 loop spans 15 amino acids. Per germline, CDR1 SEHNR and CDR2 FQNEAQ (reference sequence). DNA for the CDR3: TGTGCCAGCAGCTTAGGTAAAGGGGGCAATCAGCCCCAGCATTTT. Residues: CASSLGKGGNQPQHF.

This clonotype was found many times. The genes are TRBV6-2 or TRBV6-3 and TRBJ1-5, with D unclear. The CDR3 is made up of 17 amino acids. V lost 7 bases to trimming and J lost 0 bases, with 19 bases between them. Germline values: CDR1 MNHEY, CDR2 SVGEGT. CDR3 protein: CASTQPSDGYSNQPQHF. CDR3 bases: TGTGCCAGCACTCAACCCTCGGACGGTTATAGCAATCAGCCCCAGCATTTT.

This clonotype came up many times. The chain has TRBV7-2 and TRBJ2-2, with 8 bases lining up with TRBD2. CDR1 and CDR2 from the germline V gene are SGHTA and FQGNSA. This CDR3 comprises 12 residues. The chain's CDR3 is CYSGANTGELFF. The CDR3 DNA reads as TGTTATAGCGGGGCGAACACCGGGGAGCTGTTTTTT. The whole variable domain, remainder taken from reference TRBV7-2 and TRBJ2-2, is GAGVSQSPSNKVTEKGKDVELRCDPISGHTALYWYRQSLGQGLEFLIYFQGNSAPDKSGLPSDRFSAERTGGSVSTLTIQRTQQEDSAVYLCYSGANTGELFFGEGSRLTVL.

This clonotype was seen many times. The chain combines TRBV6-1 with TRBJ2-3; 11 nucleotides line up with TRBD2. Germline-derived CDR1 and CDR2 are MNHNS and SASEGT. CDR3 length: 15 residues. V trimming: 6 bases; J trimming: 2 bases; junction bases outside the gene matches: 4. CDR3 sequence (DNA): TGTGCCAGCAGAATGACTAGCGGGGTCACAGATACGCAGTATTTT. Translating it yields CASRMTSGVTDTQYF.

This clonotype was seen ten or more times. CDR3 in amino acids: CSARDLRGSLYNEQFF. The CDR3 nucleotides read TGCAGTGCTAGAGATCTGAGGGGTTCGTTGTACAATGAGCAGTTCTTC. The chain combines TRBV20-1 with TRBJ2-1; D tentatively reads TRBD1 or TRBD2 (5 bases each). This CDR3 spans 16 amino acids. The germline V and J ends were trimmed by 0 bases and 4 bases, with 16 bases remaining between them. Looked up from germline, CDR1 is DFQATT and CDR2 is SNEGSKA (reference sequence).

This clonotype showed up many times. The chain couples TRBV20-1 to TRBJ2-3; 14 nucleotides match TRBD2. The CDR3 spans 14 residues. Looked up from germline, CDR1 is DFQATT and CDR2 is SNEGSKA (reference sequence). The CDR3, as DNA: TGCGGGGGACTAGCGGGGGTCAGCACAGATACGCAGTATTTT. It encodes CGGLAGVSTDTQYF.

The V and J genes are TRBV18 and TRBJ2-3, with 7 bases identical to TRBD2. The CDR3 has 18 residues. V shed 3 bases, J shed 0 bases, and the junction held 12 bases outside the gene matches. Looked up from germline, CDR1 is KGHSH and CDR2 is LQKENI. The CDR3 bases are TGTGCCAGCTCACCCCAGAACCCCGGGACTACCAGCACAGATACGCAGTATTTT. This encodes CASSPQNPGTTSTDTQYF.

This clonotype has a count of ten or more. In DNA form, the CDR3 reads TGTGCCAGCAGTGCCGGGACACTCGATCAGCCCCAGCATTTT. Residues: CASSAGTLDQPQHF. This chain connects TRBV9 to TRBJ1-5, with D perhaps matching TRBD1 (6 bases). V was cut by 5 bases and J by 5 bases, with 14 bases left in between. Per germline, CDR1 SGDLS and CDR2 YYNGEE. There are 14 residues in the CDR3.

This clonotype was seen ten or more times. CDR3 nucleotide sequence: TGTGCCAGCAGCTTAACTCTGACGCCGAACAATGAGCAGTTCTTC. This translates into CASSLTLTPNNEQFF. The chain employs TRBV7-8 and TRBJ2-1; D unresolved. The V end lost 2 bases, the J end lost 5 bases, and 13 bases lay between the germline ends. The CDR3 is 15 residues long. The germline gives CDR1 SGHVS, CDR2 FQNEAQ.

This clonotype was seen many times. The chain has TRBV7-9 and TRBJ1-6; 9 bases are shared with TRBD1. The ends lost 7 bases at V and 11 bases at J; junction bases unmatched: 9. Germline V gene data show CDR1 as SEHNR and CDR2 as FQNEAQ (reference sequence). The CDR3 consists of 14 residues. The CDR3 spells CASTQGGTGTPLHF. In DNA form, the CDR3 reads TGTGCCAGCACCCAAGGGGGGACAGGGACACCCCTCCACTTT.

The table lists this clonotype with many counts. The chain links TRBV12-3 or TRBV12-4 to TRBJ1-2; D might be TRBD1 (5 bases). The CDR3 runs 14 residues. The V gene lost 6 bases and the J gene lost 3 bases, with 14 bases spanning the gap. The CDR3 DNA is TGTGCCAGCAGCCGCGGCCAGGGTTACTATGGCTACACCTTC. Residues: CASSRGQGYYGYTF.

This clonotype was seen many times. The chain joins TRBV4-2 to TRBJ2-1; 7 nucleotides align to TRBD2. The germline CDR1 and CDR2 sequences are LGHNA and YNFKEQ. The CDR3 has 16 amino acids. V was pared by 1 base and J by 6 bases, with 9 bases of the junction left unmatched. This chain's CDR3 is CASSQGVGGSFNEQFF. DNA for the CDR3: TGTGCCAGCAGCCAAGGAGTGGGCGGGAGTTTCAATGAGCAGTTCTTC.

This clonotype was detected many times. The chain joins TRBV9 to TRBJ2-1; D might be TRBD1 (6 bases). Germline CDR1 SGDLS, CDR2 YYNGEE. The length of the CDR3 is 16 residues. The ends were cut back, 0 bases at V and 0 bases at J, with 10 bases in the middle. The CDR3 nucleotides are TGTGCCAGCAGCGTAGGGGACACGAGCTCCTACAATGAGCAGTTCTTC. Residues: CASSVGDTSSYNEQFF.

This clonotype was seen repeatedly, ten times or more. The chain combines TRBV12-5 with TRBJ1-5; D is uncertain. The CDR3 consists of 15 residues. CDR1 is LGHNT, CDR2 FRNRAP, per germline. V lost 8 bases and J lost 3, with 17 bases in between. CDR3: CASHIGTNPNQPQHF. CDR3 nucleotides: TGTGCTAGTCACATAGGCACAAACCCCAATCAGCCCCAGCATTTT. Complete variable domain (other parts from reference TRBV12-5 and TRBJ1-5): DARVTQTPRHKVTEMGQEVTMRCQPILGHNTVFWYRQTMMQGLELLAYFRNRAPLDDSGMPKDRFSAEMPDATLATLKIQPSEPRDSAVYFCASHIGTNPNQPQHFGDGTRLSIL.

This clonotype was seen repeatedly, ten times or more. The J gene is TRBJ2-3, the V gene TRBV20-1; 11 bases agree with TRBD2. The junction had 12 bases not matched to a gene; V was cut back by 5 bases and J by 5 bases. The CDR3 runs to 16 residues. Germline assignment: CDR1 DFQATT and CDR2 SNEGSKA (reference sequence). In nucleotides, the CDR3 is TGCAGTGCTCACCGATTGGTAGCGGGGGGGAAAGATACGCAGTATTTT. It codes for CSAHRLVAGGKDTQYF.

This clonotype appeared many times. The genes are TRBV4-1 and TRBJ1-6; tentatively, D is TRBD1 (5 bases). Germline CDR1 and CDR2: MGHRA and YSYEKL. The V end lost 0 bases, the J end lost 7 bases, and 7 bases lay between the germline ends. The CDR3 has 14 amino acids. The CDR3 sequence: CASSQETVNSPLHF. As DNA, the CDR3 is TGCGCCAGCAGCCAAGAGACAGTCAATTCACCCCTCCACTTT.

This clonotype was found many times. J is TRBJ2-1 and V is TRBV7-8; D remains unclear. Germline V lookup: CDR1 SGHVS, CDR2 FQNEAQ. V shed 1 base and J shed 6 bases, with 13 bases lying between them. The CDR3 runs 15 residues. In DNA form, the CDR3 reads TGTGCCAGCAGCTTAGTAGAATCGAGTGTCAATGAGCAGTTCTTC. Translated, it gives CASSLVESSVNEQFF.

This clonotype occurred many times. The chain uses TRBV28 and TRBJ1-5; D possibly corresponds to TRBD1 (6 bases). Trimming took 6 bases from V and 2 from J, leaving 8 bases between them. Germline assignment: CDR1 MDHEN and CDR2 SYDVKM. This CDR3 is 13 amino acids long. CDR3 protein: CASRWTGNQPQHF. The CDR3 DNA reads as TGTGCCAGCAGATGGACAGGCAATCAGCCCCAGCATTTT.

This clonotype was counted at least ten times. V usage is TRBV4-1 and J usage is TRBJ1-1; no reliable D call. Looked up from germline, CDR1 is MGHRA and CDR2 is YSYEKL. Between the trimmed V and J ends, which lost 1 base and 7 bases, there was a span of 13 bases. The CDR3 contains 14 residues. CDR3 amino acids: CASSQGGFLGEAFF. CDR3 coding DNA: TGCGCCAGCAGCCAAGGAGGCTTCTTGGGTGAAGCTTTCTTT.

In its sample, this clonotype was seen many times. V gene TRBV12-3 or TRBV12-4 combines with J gene TRBJ1-4, with a weak D call TRBD1 (6 bases). This CDR3 is built from 15 residues. Deletions cut 6 bases from V and 7 bases from J, with 18 bases between. CDR3: CASRLGQSVGEKLFF. The CDR3 DNA sequence: TGTGCCAGCAGACTTGGACAGTCGGTGGGTGAAAAACTGTTTTTT.

This clonotype was observed a few times. V is TRBV6-6 and J is TRBJ2-4, with D maybe TRBD1 (7 bases). The V and J ends lost 0 bases and 2 bases respectively, with 14 bases between them. CDR1 and CDR2 from the germline V gene are MNHNY and SVGAGI (reference sequence). CDR3 length equals 17 residues. The CDR3, as DNA: TGTGCCAGCAGTTACTCCCGACAGGGAGGCTCCAAAAACATTCAGTACTTC. Residues: CASSYSRQGGSKNIQYF.

The sample holds many counts of this clonotype. The CDR3 is CASSKGLTFEKLFF. The CDR3 bases are TGTGCCAGCAGTAAGGGACTGACTTTTGAAAAACTGTTTTTT. V and J are TRBV7-2 and TRBJ1-4; D is possibly TRBD1 (5 bases). The ends were cut back, 6 bases at V and 7 bases at J, with 15 bases in the middle. The germline gives CDR1 SGHTA, CDR2 FQGNSA. CDR3 length equals 14 residues.